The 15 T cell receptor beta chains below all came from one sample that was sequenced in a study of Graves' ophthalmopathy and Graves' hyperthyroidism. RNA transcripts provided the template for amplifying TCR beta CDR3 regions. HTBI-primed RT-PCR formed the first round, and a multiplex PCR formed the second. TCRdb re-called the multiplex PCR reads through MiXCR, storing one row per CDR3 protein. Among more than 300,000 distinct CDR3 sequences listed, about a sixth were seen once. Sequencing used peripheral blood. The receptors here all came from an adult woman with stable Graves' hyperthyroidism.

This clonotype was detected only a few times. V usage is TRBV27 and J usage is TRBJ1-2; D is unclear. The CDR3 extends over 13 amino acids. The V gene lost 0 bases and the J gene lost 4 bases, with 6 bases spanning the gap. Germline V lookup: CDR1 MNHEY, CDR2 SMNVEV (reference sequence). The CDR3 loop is CASSLSGRYGYTF. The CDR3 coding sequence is TGTGCCAGCAGTTTATCAGGGCGCTATGGCTACACCTTC.

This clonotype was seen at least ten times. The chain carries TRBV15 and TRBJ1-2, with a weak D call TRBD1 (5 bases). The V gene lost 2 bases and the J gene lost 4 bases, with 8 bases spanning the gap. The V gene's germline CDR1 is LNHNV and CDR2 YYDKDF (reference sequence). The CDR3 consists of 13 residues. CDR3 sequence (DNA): TGTGCCACCAGCAGAAGGGACGGCTATGGCTACACCTTC. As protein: CATSRRDGYGYTF.

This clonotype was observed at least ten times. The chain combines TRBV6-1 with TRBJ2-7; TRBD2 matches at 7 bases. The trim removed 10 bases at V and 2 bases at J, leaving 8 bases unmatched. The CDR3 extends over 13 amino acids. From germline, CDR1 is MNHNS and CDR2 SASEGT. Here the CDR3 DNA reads TGTGCCACCAGCCCTAGCGGACCCTACGAGCAGTACTTC. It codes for CATSPSGPYEQYF.

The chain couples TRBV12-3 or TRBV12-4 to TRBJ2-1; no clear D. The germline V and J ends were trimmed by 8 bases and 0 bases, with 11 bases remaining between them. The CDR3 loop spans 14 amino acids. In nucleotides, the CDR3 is TGTGCCAGCCAAATGCCGAACTCCTACAATGAGCAGTTCTTC. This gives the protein CASQMPNSYNEQFF.

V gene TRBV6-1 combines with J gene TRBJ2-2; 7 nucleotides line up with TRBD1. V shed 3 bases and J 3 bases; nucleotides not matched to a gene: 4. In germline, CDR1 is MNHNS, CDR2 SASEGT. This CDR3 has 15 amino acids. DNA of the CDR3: TGTGCCAGCAGTGAGTACGGGACAGACACCGGGGAGCTGTTTTTT. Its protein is CASSEYGTDTGELFF.

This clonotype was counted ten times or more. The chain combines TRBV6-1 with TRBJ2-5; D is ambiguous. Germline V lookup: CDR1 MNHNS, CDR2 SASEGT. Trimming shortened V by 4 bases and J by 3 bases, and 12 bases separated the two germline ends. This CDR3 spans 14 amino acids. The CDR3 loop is CASSAVRKKETQYF. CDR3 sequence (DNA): TGTGCCAGCAGTGCGGTCAGAAAGAAAGAGACCCAGTACTTC.

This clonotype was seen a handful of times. CDR3 DNA: TGTGCCAGCAGCCCGGGACTAGCGGGTGTGCCCTACGAGCAGTACTTC. Protein sequence: CASSPGLAGVPYEQYF. The rearrangement links TRBV6-1 to TRBJ2-7; TRBD2 aligns across 12 bases. CDR3 length: 16 amino acids. V shed 6 bases and J 2 bases; nucleotides not matched to a gene: 8. In germline, CDR1 is MNHNS, CDR2 SASEGT.

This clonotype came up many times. This CDR3 reads CASSNPTGETQYF. The CDR3, as DNA: TGTGCCAGCAGTAACCCGACCGGGGAGACCCAGTACTTC. The chain couples TRBV7-9 to TRBJ2-5; D ambiguous. This CDR3 is built from 13 residues. Trimming took off 6 bases at V and 5 bases at J, with 13 bases between the two ends. Germline V gene sequence: CDR1 SEHNR, CDR2 FQNEAQ (reference sequence).

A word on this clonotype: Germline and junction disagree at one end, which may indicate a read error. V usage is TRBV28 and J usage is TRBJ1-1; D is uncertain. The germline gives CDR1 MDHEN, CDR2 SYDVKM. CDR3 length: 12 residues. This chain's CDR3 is CAISLVGTEAFF. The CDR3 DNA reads TGTGCCATCAGTTTGGTAGGCACTGAAGCTTTCTTT.

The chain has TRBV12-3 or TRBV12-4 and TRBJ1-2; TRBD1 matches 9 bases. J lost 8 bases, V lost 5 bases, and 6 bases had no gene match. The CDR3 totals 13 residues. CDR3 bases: TGTGCCAGCAGTCGGGACAGGGTGAGGGGCTACACCTTC. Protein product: CASSRDRVRGYTF.

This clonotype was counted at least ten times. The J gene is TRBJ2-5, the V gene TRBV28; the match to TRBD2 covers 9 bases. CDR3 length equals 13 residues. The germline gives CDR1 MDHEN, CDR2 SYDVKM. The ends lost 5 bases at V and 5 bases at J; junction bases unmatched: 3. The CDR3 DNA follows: TGTGCCAGCAGTGGGACTAGCAGGGAGACCCAGTACTTC. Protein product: CASSGTSRETQYF.

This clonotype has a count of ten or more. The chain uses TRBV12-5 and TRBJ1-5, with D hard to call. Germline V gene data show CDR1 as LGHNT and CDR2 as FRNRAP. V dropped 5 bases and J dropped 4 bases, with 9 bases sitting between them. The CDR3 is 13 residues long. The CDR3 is CASGPNENQPQHF. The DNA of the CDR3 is TGTGCTAGTGGTCCGAATGAGAATCAGCCCCAGCATTTT.

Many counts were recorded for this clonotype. Here the CDR3 DNA reads TGCGCCAGCAGCCAAGAGGGGGAGGGGTCCCAAGAGACCCAGTACTTC. This translates into CASSQEGEGSQETQYF. The chain is built from TRBV4-3 and TRBJ2-5; 7 nucleotides align to TRBD2. The CDR3 length is 16 residues. J gave up 1 base and V 0 bases, and 5 bases lay outside the gene matches. Germline assignment: CDR1 LGHNA and CDR2 YSLEER.

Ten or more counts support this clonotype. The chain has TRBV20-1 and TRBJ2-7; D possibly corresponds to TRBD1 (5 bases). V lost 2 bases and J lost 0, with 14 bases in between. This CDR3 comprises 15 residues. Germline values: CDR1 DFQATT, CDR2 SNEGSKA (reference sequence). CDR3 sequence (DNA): TGCAGTGCTAGACCCCAGTTGGGGCTCTCCTACGAGCAGTACTTC. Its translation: CSARPQLGLSYEQYF.

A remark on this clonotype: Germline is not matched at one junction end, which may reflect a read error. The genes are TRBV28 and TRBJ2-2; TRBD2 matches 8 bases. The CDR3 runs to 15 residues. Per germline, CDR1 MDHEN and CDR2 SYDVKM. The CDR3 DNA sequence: TGTGCCAGCAGAATAGCGGGGCGAGGCACCGGGGAGCTGTGTTTT. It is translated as CASRIAGRGTGELCF. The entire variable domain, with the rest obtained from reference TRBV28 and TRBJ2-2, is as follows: DVKVTQSSRYLVKRTGEKVFLECVQDMDHENMFWYRQDPGLGLRLIYFSYDVKMKEKGDIPEGYSVSREKKERFSLILESASTNQTSMYLCASRIAGRGTGELCFGEGSRLTVL.